This T cell receptor beta chain was observed in a study of OX40 agonist ivuxolimab in advanced cancers. The CDR3 spans 17 residues. Trimming took 2 bases from V and 0 from J, leaving 14 bases between them. Germline CDR1 is SGHAT and CDR2 is FQNNGV. Produced via immunoSEQ multiplex PCR; TCRdb's table is partial and in-frame only. In the table there are 70,000 to 100,000 clones, around 86% of which are singletons. This chain links TRBV11-2 with TRBJ1-3; D gene uncertain. This receptor was identified in an adult with an advanced solid tumor such as melanoma, head and neck, liver or kidney cancer. The sequences come from CD4+ or CD8+ T cells sorted from blood, collected in a trial of the OX40 agonist ivuxolimab. This CDR3 reads CASSLSVQVPSGNTIYF. Here the CDR3 DNA reads TGTGCCAGCAGCTTAAGCGTCCAGGTCCCCTCTGGAAACACCATATATTTT.